This is a list of T cell receptor beta chains from one sample in a study of blood T cell repertoires in COVID-19. The method was immunoSEQ multiplex PCR; TCRdb's version includes in-frame clones alone and lacks a portion of them. The sample shows under 300,000 clones, roughly 90% of them seen only once. The sample taken for sequencing was peripheral blood. The receptors stem from a man between 60 and 70 years old with acute or convalescent COVID-19. CDR3s include the opening cysteine and the closing phenylalanine or tryptophan. The order of the fields is V gene, D gene, J gene, clone size, CDR3 protein, CDR3 DNA. D genes are given only for firm matches. Not every row has a clone size; where given, it reads once, few, many or a size class.

v_gene: TRBV19; d_gene: .; j_gene: TRBJ2-3; abundance: .; CDR3aa: CASSISRGADTQYF; CDR3nt: TGTGCCAGTAGTATAAGTCGGGGGGCTGATACGCAGTATTTT
v_gene: TRBV11-2; d_gene: .; j_gene: TRBJ1-2; abundance: .; CDR3aa: CASSPPGALGYTF; CDR3nt: TGTGCCAGCAGCCCTCCAGGGGCGCTTGGCTACACCTTC
v_gene: TRBV19; d_gene: .; j_gene: TRBJ1-1; abundance: .; CDR3aa: CASTQGLNTEAFF; CDR3nt: TGTGCCAGCACGCAGGGATTGAACACTGAAGCTTTCTTT
v_gene: TRBV7-3; d_gene: TRBD2; j_gene: TRBJ2-1; abundance: .; CDR3aa: CASTLGTSAYNEQFF; CDR3nt: TGTGCCAGCACCCTCGGGACTAGCGCCTACAATGAGCAGTTCTTC
v_gene: TRBV24-1; d_gene: .; j_gene: TRBJ2-5; abundance: .; CDR3aa: CATGQGLLETQYF; CDR3nt: TGTGCCACCGGGCAAGGCCTCCTCGAGACCCAGTACTTC
v_gene: TRBV29-1; d_gene: .; j_gene: TRBJ2-5; abundance: once; CDR3aa: CSVHQWGGETQYF; CDR3nt: TGCAGCGTCCACCAGTGGGGAGGCGAGACCCAGTACTTC
v_gene: TRBV5-6; d_gene: .; j_gene: TRBJ2-1; abundance: .; CDR3aa: CASSPPGGAGEQFF; CDR3nt: TGTGCCAGCAGCCCCCCGGGCGGGGCCGGTGAGCAGTTCTTC
v_gene: TRBV6-1; d_gene: .; j_gene: TRBJ1-5; abundance: .; CDR3aa: CASSEGGGRVKQPQHF; CDR3nt: TGTGCCAGCAGTGAGGGGGGGGGCCGTGTGAAACAGCCCCAGCATTTT
v_gene: TRBV9; d_gene: .; j_gene: TRBJ1-6; abundance: .; CDR3aa: CASSNRNAYNSPLHF; CDR3nt: TGTGCCAGCAGCAACAGGAACGCCTATAATTCACCCCTCCACTTT
v_gene: TRBV10-3; d_gene: TRBD1; j_gene: TRBJ2-5; abundance: .; CDR3aa: CAISDRQGVRETQYF; CDR3nt: TGTGCCATCAGTGATCGACAGGGCGTCCGAGAGACCCAGTACTTC
v_gene: TRBV9; d_gene: TRBD2; j_gene: TRBJ2-1; abundance: .; CDR3aa: CASSPLAGLAGENEQFF; CDR3nt: TGTGCCAGCAGCCCCCTAGCCGGGCTAGCGGGAGAGAATGAGCAGTTCTTC
v_gene: TRBV29-1; d_gene: .; j_gene: TRBJ2-5; abundance: .; CDR3aa: CSVAYAETQYF; CDR3nt: TGCAGCGTTGCCTACGCAGAGACCCAGTACTTC
v_gene: TRBV4-2; d_gene: TRBD2; j_gene: TRBJ2-5; abundance: .; CDR3aa: CASSQDSGGRLAGNPPRETQYF; CDR3nt: TGTGCCAGCAGCCAAGATTCAGGGGGGCGACTAGCGGGAAACCCCCCAAGAGAGACCCAGTACTTC
v_gene: TRBV14; d_gene: TRBD2; j_gene: TRBJ2-3; abundance: .; CDR3aa: CASSPGLAGGADTQYF; CDR3nt: TGTGCCAGCAGCCCAGGACTAGCGGGAGGCGCAGATACGCAGTATTTT
v_gene: TRBV5-5; d_gene: TRBD2; j_gene: TRBJ2-1; abundance: .; CDR3aa: CASSLTSGPYNEQFF; CDR3nt: TGTGCCAGCAGCTTGACTAGCGGCCCCTACAATGAGCAGTTCTTC
v_gene: TRBV7-9; d_gene: .; j_gene: TRBJ2-4; abundance: .; CDR3aa: CASSLQNIQYF; CDR3nt: TGTGCCAGCAGCCTTCAAAACATTCAGTACTTC
v_gene: TRBV19; d_gene: TRBD1; j_gene: TRBJ2-7; abundance: .; CDR3aa: CASRERDRDPYEQYF; CDR3nt: TGTGCCAGTAGAGAACGCGACAGGGACCCCTACGAGCAGTACTTC
v_gene: TRBV4-2; d_gene: TRBD1; j_gene: TRBJ2-1; abundance: .; CDR3aa: CASSQLLTGGGEQFF; CDR3nt: TGTGCCAGCAGCCAACTCCTGACAGGGGGCGGTGAGCAGTTCTTC
v_gene: TRBV12-5; d_gene: .; j_gene: TRBJ1-5; abundance: .; CDR3aa: CASALDSTYQPQHF; CDR3nt: TGTGCTAGTGCCCTGGACAGTACCTATCAGCCCCAGCATTTT
v_gene: TRBV19; d_gene: TRBD1; j_gene: TRBJ1-5; abundance: .; CDR3aa: CASRPQGDQPQHF; CDR3nt: TGTGCCAGTAGGCCCCAGGGGGACCAGCCCCAGCATTTT
v_gene: TRBV11-3; d_gene: .; j_gene: TRBJ1-1; abundance: .; CDR3aa: CASTLGRGNTEAFF; CDR3nt: TGTGCCAGCACCCTTGGGAGGGGAAACACTGAAGCTTTCTTT
v_gene: TRBV29-1; d_gene: TRBD2; j_gene: TRBJ2-1; abundance: .; CDR3aa: CSVEDWTSGRGNEQFF; CDR3nt: TGCAGCGTTGAAGACTGGACTAGCGGGAGAGGGAATGAGCAGTTCTTC
v_gene: TRBV6-5; d_gene: .; j_gene: TRBJ1-3; abundance: .; CDR3aa: CASSYARPSGNTIYF; CDR3nt: TGTGCCAGCAGTTATGCGAGGCCCTCTGGAAACACCATATATTTT
v_gene: TRBV7-6; d_gene: TRBD1; j_gene: TRBJ2-2; abundance: .; CDR3aa: CASIETGGNTGELFF; CDR3nt: TGTGCCAGCATCGAGACAGGGGGCAACACCGGGGAGCTGTTTTTT
v_gene: TRBV28; d_gene: TRBD2; j_gene: TRBJ2-3; abundance: .; CDR3aa: CASRPGLAGGGLSTDTQYF; CDR3nt: TGTGCCAGCAGACCGGGACTAGCGGGGGGGGGACTTTCCACAGATACGCAGTATTTT
v_gene: TRBV3-1/TRBV3-2; d_gene: .; j_gene: TRBJ2-7; abundance: .; CDR3aa: CASSQHPSSYEQYF; CDR3nt: TGTGCCAGCAGCCAACATCCGAGCTCCTACGAGCAGTACTTC
v_gene: TRBV19; d_gene: .; j_gene: TRBJ1-1; abundance: .; CDR3aa: CASTGGRTEAFF; CDR3nt: TGTGCCAGTACGGGGGGCCGGACTGAAGCTTTCTTT
v_gene: TRBV4-2; d_gene: .; j_gene: TRBJ1-2; abundance: .; CDR3aa: CASSQDRTAYGYTF; CDR3nt: TGTGCCAGCAGCCAAGATAGGACAGCCTATGGCTACACCTTC
v_gene: TRBV19; d_gene: TRBD1; j_gene: TRBJ1-2; abundance: few; CDR3aa: CASSGDQTGFYGYTF; CDR3nt: TGTGCCAGTAGTGGGGACCAGACAGGGTTTTATGGCTACACCTTC
v_gene: TRBV5-4; d_gene: TRBD1; j_gene: TRBJ1-1; abundance: .; CDR3aa: CASSVELGTGRNTEAFF; CDR3nt: TGTGCCAGCAGCGTTGAGTTAGGGACAGGGAGGAACACTGAAGCTTTCTTT
v_gene: TRBV29-1; d_gene: TRBD2; j_gene: TRBJ2-3; abundance: .; CDR3aa: CSVLPLLAGETDTQYF; CDR3nt: TGCAGCGTTCTCCCTCTTTTGGCGGGAGAGACAGATACGCAGTATTTT
v_gene: TRBV15; d_gene: .; j_gene: TRBJ1-1; abundance: .; CDR3aa: CATSRDLGLNTEAFF; CDR3nt: TGTGCCACCAGCAGAGATCTGGGGCTGAACACTGAAGCTTTCTTT